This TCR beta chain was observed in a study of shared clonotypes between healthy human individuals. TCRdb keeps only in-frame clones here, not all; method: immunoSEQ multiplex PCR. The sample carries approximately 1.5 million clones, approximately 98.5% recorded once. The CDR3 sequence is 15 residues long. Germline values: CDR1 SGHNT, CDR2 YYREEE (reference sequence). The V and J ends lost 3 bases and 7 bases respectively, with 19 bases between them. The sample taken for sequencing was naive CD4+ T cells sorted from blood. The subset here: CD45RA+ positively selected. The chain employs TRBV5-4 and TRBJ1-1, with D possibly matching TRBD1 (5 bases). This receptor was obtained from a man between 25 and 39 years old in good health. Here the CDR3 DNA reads TGTGCCAGCAGCTATAATACCGGGACTGGGCGTGAAGCTTTCTTT. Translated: CASSYNTGTGREAFF.